This is a list of T cell receptor beta chains from one sample in a study of cytomegalovirus exposure and HLA in healthy donors. The repertoire was sequenced with immunoSEQ multiplex PCR; TCRdb's copy has only in-frame clones and lacks some. Counted here are almost 200,000 clones, 75% to 85% occurring once; the ten biggest clones make up approximately 0.39%. The sample comprised PBMCs. The receptors come from a male donor in good health and CMV-seropositive. Each CDR3 is given with its conserved first and last residue. The D gene is left open where the match is weak. Only some rows state a clone size, as once, few, many or a class for expanded clones.

TRBJ2-5 . TRBD1 TRBV2 CASSEVSIGRGQETQYF TGTGCCAGCAGTGAAGTATCGATAGGCAGGGGGCAAGAGACCCAGTACTTC
TRBJ2-7 . . TRBV21-1 CASSKGTGLYEQYF TGTGCCAGCAGCAAGGGGACAGGGTTGTACGAGCAGTACTTC
TRBJ1-2 . . TRBV5-1 CASTVGGFEGYTF TGCGCCAGCACCGTCGGAGGATTTGAGGGCTACACCTTC
TRBJ2-6 . TRBD2 TRBV19 CAVTPGGRSSMGANVLTF TGTGCCGTAACCCCCGGGGGGAGATCGTCAATGGGGGCCAACGTCCTGACTTTC
TRBJ1-5 . TRBD1 TRBV18 CASSPAGQGGNQPQHF TGTGCCAGCTCACCAGCGGGACAGGGGGGCAATCAGCCCCAGCATTTT
TRBJ2-3 . TRBD1 TRBV27 CASTMTGVTDTQYF TGTGCCAGCACCATGACAGGGGTCACAGATACGCAGTATTTT
TRBJ2-7 few . TRBV29-1 CSGQGPTYEQYF TGCAGCGGGCAGGGGCCTACCTACGAGCAGTACTTC
TRBJ2-1 . . TRBV7-9 CASSRGLAGGPLYNEQFF TGTGCCAGCAGCCGAGGACTAGCAGGGGGTCCCTTGTACAATGAGCAGTTCTTC
TRBJ1-2 . TRBD1 TRBV7-3 CASSLGSGGDGYTF TGTGCCAGCAGCTTAGGGTCAGGGGGCGATGGCTACACCTTC
TRBJ2-5 . TRBD1 TRBV6-6 CASSYSGTGGKTQYF TGTGCCAGCAGTTACTCGGGGACAGGGGGGAAGACCCAGTACTTC
TRBJ1-3 few . TRBV19 CASGHSGNTIYF TGTGCCAGTGGACACTCTGGAAACACCATATATTTT
TRBJ2-3 once . TRBV11-2 CASSLGRGGDTQYF TGTGCCAGCAGCTTAGGGCGGGGAGGAGATACGCAGTATTTT
TRBJ1-1 . . TRBV30 CAWSADTLNTEAFF TGTGCCTGGAGTGCCGACACCTTGAACACTGAAGCTTTCTTT
TRBJ2-3 few . TRBV2 CASSEALGESSTDTQYF TGTGCCAGCAGTGAAGCGCTTGGGGAGTCTAGCACAGATACGCAGTATTTT
TRBJ2-5 . TRBD1 TRBV6-5 CASWEYTGDETQYF TGTGCCAGCTGGGAGTACACAGGGGACGAGACCCAGTACTTC
TRBJ2-2 . . TRBV4-1 CASSALPGTGELFF TGCGCCAGCAGTGCCCTCCCCGGCACCGGGGAGCTGTTTTTT
TRBJ2-6 . . TRBV6-5 CASSVSGANVLTF TGTGCCAGCAGTGTATCTGGGGCCAACGTCCTGACTTTC
TRBJ2-3 . TRBD2 TRBV27 CASRTPRGRSDTQYF TGTGCCAGCAGGACCCCTCGCGGGAGGTCAGATACGCAGTATTTT
TRBJ1-2 . TRBD1 TRBV25-1 CAGGRDRVWTF TGTGCCGGGGGCCGGGACAGGGTATGGACCTTC
TRBJ2-7 . . TRBV13 CASSPQGSYEQYF TGTGCCAGCAGCCCACAGGGCTCCTACGAGCAGTACTTC
TRBJ1-5 . . TRBV10-1 CASTHRVNGNQPQHF TGCGCCAGCACCCATAGAGTGAATGGCAATCAGCCCCAGCATTTT
TRBJ1-1 . . TRBV4-3 CASSQDRWGGDSGAFF TGCGCCAGCAGCCAAGATCGATGGGGGGGAGACAGTGGAGCTTTCTTT
TRBJ2-1 . . TRBV5-6 CASSLTRQGINNEQFF TGTGCCAGCAGCTTGACTCGCCAGGGAATAAACAATGAGCAGTTCTTC
TRBJ2-7 . TRBD1 TRBV6-5 CASSGRDRRSYEQYF TGTGCCAGCAGTGGCCGGGACAGGCGCTCCTACGAGCAGTACTTC
TRBJ2-7 few TRBD1 TRBV18 CASSPTGTGRGEQYF TGTGCCAGCTCACCCACCGGGACAGGGAGAGGCGAGCAGTACTTC
TRBJ1-5 . . TRBV7-2 CASSQDINQPQHF TGTGCCAGCAGCCAGGACATAAATCAGCCCCAGCATTTT
TRBJ2-7 . . TRBV28 CASSLAGLLYEQYF TGTGCCAGCAGTTTGGCGGGGCTCCTCTACGAGCAGTACTTC
TRBJ2-1 once . TRBV25-1 CASSRQGGRNEQFF TGTGCCAGCAGCCGGCAGGGAGGCCGCAATGAGCAGTTCTTC
TRBJ2-3 . TRBD2 TRBV9 CASSVYGLAGGDTQYF TGTGCCAGCAGCGTATACGGACTAGCGGGCGGAGATACGCAGTATTTT
TRBJ2-7 once . TRBV9 CASSATNEQYF TGTGCCAGCAGCGCCACAAACGAGCAGTACTTC
TRBJ2-7 . TRBD1 TRBV11-2 CASSLDEGALGHEQYF TGTGCCAGCAGCTTAGACGAGGGGGCGTTGGGGCACGAGCAGTACTTC
TRBJ2-7 few TRBD2 TRBV5-1 CASSLELADSYEQYF TGCGCCAGCAGCTTGGAACTAGCGGACTCCTACGAGCAGTACTTC
TRBJ2-2 . . TRBV7-6 CASSLSAASAGELFF TGTGCCAGCAGCTTAAGTGCCGCCTCGGCCGGGGAGCTGTTTTTT
TRBJ2-7 once . TRBV19 CASSPTGYEQYF TGTGCCAGTAGCCCGACAGGCTACGAGCAGTACTTC
TRBJ1-1 . . TRBV19 CAALGEANTEAFF TGTGCCGCCCTAGGTGAAGCGAACACTGAAGCTTTCTTT
TRBJ2-7 . . TRBV9 CASSFGTSDKQYF TGTGCCAGCAGCTTCGGGACTTCTGACAAGCAGTACTTC
TRBJ2-7 . . TRBV27 CASSPRTEGSEQYF TGTGCCAGCAGCCCCCGGACGGAGGGGTCCGAGCAGTACTTC
TRBJ1-2 . TRBD1 TRBV9 CASSVTGKTNYGYTF TGTGCCAGCAGCGTGACAGGGAAAACTAACTATGGCTACACCTTC
TRBJ2-5 . TRBD1 TRBV5-8 CASREAGGRQYF TGTGCCAGCAGGGAAGCAGGGGGACGGCAGTACTTC
TRBJ1-5 . . TRBV6-1 CASKDINYSNQPQHF TGTGCCAGCAAGGACATAAACTATAGCAATCAGCCCCAGCATTTT
TRBJ2-7 . . TRBV27 CASSSIPTNYEQYF TGTGCCAGCAGTTCAATACCCACCAACTACGAGCAGTACTTC
TRBJ2-1 . TRBD2 TRBV25-1 CASSGTSRVFF TGTGCCAGCAGTGGGACTAGTAGGGTGTTCTTC
TRBJ2-1 few TRBD2 TRBV4-3 CASSQETSGYNEQFF TGCGCCAGCAGCCAAGAAACTAGCGGATACAATGAGCAGTTCTTC
TRBJ1-1 once TRBD1 TRBV15 CATSGGQGHMNTEAFF TGTGCCACCAGCGGGGGACAGGGGCATATGAACACTGAAGCTTTCTTT